These 5 T cell receptor beta chains share one sample of origin, sequenced in a study of cytomegalovirus exposure and HLA in healthy donors. In the PCR, 60 Vbeta and 13 Jbeta primers were used. Assay: immunoSEQ multiplex PCR; the TCRdb copy retains only in-frame clones and omits some. This sample has some 71,000 clones, with around two thirds found just once. Source material: PBMCs. Receptors originate from a woman in her forties or fifties in good health and CMV-seropositive.

The chain is built from TRBV27 and TRBJ2-1, with 8 bases lining up with TRBD2. The CDR3 sequence is 15 residues long. The V gene's germline CDR1 is MNHEY and CDR2 SMNVEV (reference sequence). Trimming at V came to 4 bases and at J to 4 bases, leaving 6 bases not matched to a gene. CDR3 sequence: CASSSLAALYNEQFF. CDR3 in DNA: TGTGCCAGCAGTTCACTAGCGGCGTTATACAATGAGCAGTTCTTC.

The J gene is TRBJ2-5, the V gene TRBV7-6; 12 nucleotides align to TRBD1. Germline CDR1 and CDR2: SGHVS and FNYEAQ. This CDR3 has 17 amino acids. V lost 5 bases and J lost 5; bases outside the gene matches: 12. The CDR3 bases are TGTGCCAGCAGCCCAATCATTACCGGGACAGGGGGCGAGACCCAGTACTTC. Amino acids: CASSPIITGTGGETQYF. The full variable domain, in which reference TRBV7-6 and TRBJ2-5 provide the parts outside the CDR3, is GAGVSQSPRYKVTKRGQDVALRCDPISGHVSLYWYRQALGQGPEFLTYFNYEAQQDKSGLPNDRFSAERPEGSISTLTIQRTEQRDSAMYRCASSPIITGTGGETQYFGPGTRLLVL.

The rearrangement uses TRBV29-1 and TRBJ2-3; TRBD2 matches 8 bases. The length of the CDR3 is 13 residues. The junction had 9 bases not matched to a gene; V was cut back by 7 bases and J by 6 bases. From germline, CDR1 is SQVTM and CDR2 ANQGSEA. CDR3 DNA sequence: TGCAGCGCAGCGGGAGCCCTAAGGGATACGCAGTATTTT. Translation: CSAAGALRDTQYF.

The chain combines TRBV28 with TRBJ2-7; 8 nucleotides agree with TRBD1. J lost 0 bases, V lost 5 bases, and 6 bases had no gene match. Germline V gene sequence: CDR1 MDHEN, CDR2 SYDVKM. This CDR3 comprises 15 residues. The CDR3 loop is CASSPSRGPSYEQYF. CDR3 bases: TGTGCCAGCAGTCCCAGCAGGGGGCCCTCCTACGAGCAGTACTTC. Using reference TRBV28 and TRBJ2-7 for the parts outside the CDR3, the full variable domain is DVKVTQSSRYLVKRTGEKVFLECVQDMDHENMFWYRQDPGLGLRLIYFSYDVKMKEKGDIPEGYSVSREKKERFSLILESASTNQTSMYLCASSPSRGPSYEQYFGPGTRLTVT.

The chain recombines TRBV7-2 with TRBJ2-7, with D unclear. The CDR3 runs to 13 residues. V dropped 5 bases and J dropped 0 bases, with 8 bases sitting between them. CDR1 is SGHTA, CDR2 FQGNSA, per germline. CDR3 region: CASSLSGSYEQYF. For the CDR3, the DNA is TGTGCCAGCAGCCTTTCAGGCTCCTACGAGCAGTACTTC. The complete variable domain, with remaining parts taken from reference TRBV7-2 and TRBJ2-7, reads GAGVSQSPSNKVTEKGKDVELRCDPISGHTALYWYRQSLGQGLEFLIYFQGNSAPDKSGLPSDRFSAERTGGSVSTLTIQRTQQEDSAVYLCASSLSGSYEQYFGPGTRLTVT.